This T cell receptor beta chain was captured by sequencing in a study of CD8 T cells in Susac syndrome. Random hexamers primed reverse transcription of about 0.45 to 1 ug RNA. TCRdb recomputed calls from the immunoSEQ multiplex PCR reads with MiXCR, one row per CDR3 protein. The sample shows around 190,000 distinct CDR3 sequences, approximately 94% of them seen only once. There are 12 residues in the CDR3. Germline values: CDR1 SQVTM, CDR2 ANQGSEA. Losses at the gene ends were 7 bases for V and 2 bases for J; bases not matched to a gene: 4. Sequenced material: CD4+ T cells from PBMCs. This sequence joins TRBV29-1 and TRBJ2-5, with 7 positions matching TRBD1. This clonotype originated in a human donor in good health. The CDR3 loop is CSAGTAQETQYF. The CDR3 DNA reads as TGCAGCGCCGGGACAGCTCAAGAGACCCAGTACTTC.